This T cell receptor beta chain was identified in a study of T cells after yellow fever vaccination. Trimming stripped 6 bases from V and 3 bases from J, with 11 bases between. CDR1 is LGHNA, CDR2 YNFKEQ, per germline. This CDR3 is 13 amino acids long. Universal primer sites and UMIs were introduced during 5'RACE template-switching synthesis of TCR cDNA. TCRdb processed the 5' RACE reads anew with MiXCR; each CDR3 protein has one entry. The sample yields about 510,000 distinct CDR3 sequences, roughly a fifth seen once. This TCR was sampled from a man younger than 35 who received the YFV17D yellow fever vaccine. The starting material was PBMCs, obtained roughly 20 days after the first yellow fever vaccination. The chain employs TRBV4-2 and TRBJ2-5; unclear D gene. Written as DNA, the CDR3 is TGTGCCAGCAGTACAAGGTTGGAAGAGACCCAGTACTTC. Protein: CASSTRLEETQYF.